A single sample gave rise to the 10 T cell receptor beta chains below, sequenced in a study of T cell repertoires in cytomegalovirus infection. For these receptors, no antigen is known. TCRdb ran MiXCR on the reads and lists one entry per CDR3 protein. The profile shows 450,000 to 600,000 distinct CDR3 sequences, 33% of them singletons. The specimen comprised cultured PBMCs, sampled from culture after CMV antigen stimulation. The receptors were sampled from a human donor in good health (CMV status not recorded). Some clones in this sample may be carry-over from other donors' samples.

This clonotype was observed a handful of times. This chain connects TRBV11-3 to TRBJ1-6; no reliable D call. Germline-derived CDR1 and CDR2 are SGHNT and YENEEA. V was pared by 5 bases and J by 8 bases, with 7 bases between. The CDR3 contains 12 residues. In DNA form, the CDR3 reads TGTGCCAGCAGCCCGGATGATTCACCCCTCCACTTT. Translated: CASSPDDSPLHF. Variable domain in full (rest from reference TRBV11-3 and TRBJ1-6): EAGVVQSPRYKIIEKKQPVAFWCNPISGHNTLYWYLQNLGQGPELLIRYENEEAVDDSQLPKDRFSAERLKGVDSTLKIQPAELGDSAVYLCASSPDDSPLHFGNGTRLTVT.

CDR3 in amino acids: CASRYTSGSNNEQFF. The CDR3 nucleotides read TGCGCCAGCAGATATACTAGCGGGAGTAACAATGAGCAGTTCTTC. This chain connects TRBV4-1 to TRBJ2-1; 11 bases agree with TRBD2. There are 15 residues in the CDR3. CDR1 is MGHRA and CDR2 is YSYEKL in the germline V gene. V gave up 6 bases and J gave up 5 bases; unmatched junction bases: 6.

The chain employs TRBV12-3 or TRBV12-4 and TRBJ2-5; no clear D gene. This CDR3 has 12 amino acids. The germline V and J ends were trimmed by 3 bases and 6 bases, with 8 bases remaining between them. Written as DNA, the CDR3 is TGTGCCAGCAGTTTTGGGGAACAGACCCAGTACTTC. This translates into CASSFGEQTQYF.

The chain is built from TRBV12-3 or TRBV12-4 and TRBJ2-7, with TRBD1 matching over 8 bases. V was clipped by 5 bases and J by 4 bases; unmatched bases: 4. The CDR3 is 13 amino acids. CDR3 residues: CASSATGAYEQYV. The DNA for the CDR3 is TGTGCCAGCAGTGCGACAGGGGCATACGAGCAGTACGTC.

There are a few counts of this clonotype. This rearrangement joins TRBV18 to TRBJ2-3; the D is unclear. V dropped 4 bases and J dropped 5 bases, with 1 base sitting between them. This CDR3 is built from 10 residues. Germline V gene sequence: CDR1 KGHSH, CDR2 LQKENI. The CDR3: CASSQDTQYF. CDR3 nucleotide sequence: TGTGCCAGCTCACAAGATACGCAGTATTTT.

The gene calls are TRBV7-2 and TRBJ2-7, with a possible D match to TRBD2 (5 bases). Looked up from germline, CDR1 is SGHTA and CDR2 is FQGNSA. The CDR3 length is 13 residues. The V end was cut by 1 base, the J end by 4 bases, with 8 bases between. The CDR3 protein is CASSLGEFYEQYF. The CDR3 nucleotides read TGTGCCAGCAGCTTAGGGGAGTTTTACGAGCAGTACTTC.

This clonotype occurred many times. The gene calls are TRBV7-2 and TRBJ2-5, with 9 bases aligning to TRBD1. Germline trimming cut 5 bases from V and 5 bases from J; bases unmatched to any gene: 12. Germline assignment: CDR1 SGHTA and CDR2 FQGNSA. The CDR3 consists of 16 residues. The CDR3 loop is CASSLAGTGFRETQYF. DNA for the CDR3: TGTGCCAGCAGCCTCGCCGGGACAGGGTTTCGGGAGACCCAGTACTTC. Supplemented by reference TRBV7-2 and TRBJ2-5, the full variable domain reads GAGVSQSPSNKVTEKGKDVELRCDPISGHTALYWYRQSLGQGLEFLIYFQGNSAPDKSGLPSDRFSAERTGGSVSTLTIQRTQQEDSAVYLCASSLAGTGFRETQYFGPGTRLLVL.

In its sample, this clonotype was seen a few times. This chain links TRBV12-3 or TRBV12-4 with TRBJ2-3; TRBD2 might be the D (6 bases). V dropped 5 bases and J dropped 4 bases, with 10 bases sitting between them. The CDR3 has 13 residues. The CDR3, as DNA: TGTGCCAGCAGTACCCGACTAGCAGATACGCAGTATTTT. Protein: CASSTRLADTQYF.

This clonotype was counted a few times. The gene calls are TRBV7-2 and TRBJ2-2, with TRBD1 as a possible D gene (5 bases). Trimming cost V 3 bases and J 2 bases, with 13 bases left between them. CDR1 SGHTA and CDR2 FQGNSA come from the germline V gene. This CDR3 is built from 16 residues. For the CDR3, the DNA is TGTGCCAGCAGCTTCCTACGACAGTTCAACACCGGGGAGCTGTTTTTT. It specifies CASSFLRQFNTGELFF.

This clonotype was seen repeatedly, ten times or more. The DNA of the CDR3 is TGTGCCAGCAGTCCGCCCGGGACTAGAGTCTTGGGGGGTGAGCAGTTCTTC. Translation gives CASSPPGTRVLGGEQFF. V gene TRBV6-1 combines with J gene TRBJ2-1; 8 nucleotides align to TRBD2. Germline-derived CDR1 and CDR2 are MNHNS and SASEGT. The J segment lost 9 bases and the V segment lost 5 bases, leaving 18 bases of the junction unmatched. The CDR3 runs 17 residues.